These 3 T cell receptor beta chains share one sample of origin, sequenced in a study of response to subunit inactivated influenza vaccine listed by TCRdb under 2018. Library preparation used RT-PCR. Sequencing instrument: Illumina HiSeq 2500. TCRdb ran its own pipeline on the public reads, namely fastp trimming at Q25 and MiXCR clone calling, and kept in-frame beta chains. Merged by CDR3 protein, the rows form single entries marked with the most common genes and DNA. Present in this sample are approximately 530,000 distinct CDR3 sequences, approximately 13% of which were seen just once. Of the sample, under 15% is held by the ten largest clones. What this sample's time point label stands for: 45 days after influenza vaccine administration. This specimen consisted of PBMCs from blood, obtained around seven weeks after vaccination. Receptors originate from a man over 45 who received an inactivated influenza vaccine. Donor details come from another sample of the same person, matched by shared clones.

The genes are TRBV5-1 and TRBJ1-1; no definite D call. V was trimmed by 5 bases and J by 3 bases, leaving 14 bases between them. The V gene's germline CDR1 is SGHRS and CDR2 YFSETQ. The CDR3 runs to 14 residues. The CDR3 protein is CASRDVGGYTEAFF. In nucleotides, the CDR3 is TGCGCCAGCAGAGATGTAGGAGGGTACACTGAAGCTTTCTTT.

This clonotype came up a few times. The V and J genes are TRBV18 and TRBJ2-7; 9 bases are shared with TRBD2. CDR1 is KGHSH, CDR2 LQKENI, per germline. The ends lost 5 bases at V and 1 base at J; junction bases unmatched: 3. CDR3 length: 14 residues. CDR3 amino acids: CASSSLAGSYEQYF. CDR3 nucleotide sequence: TGTGCCAGCTCATCTCTAGCGGGATCCTACGAGCAGTACTTC.

This clonotype has a count of ten or more. The chain uses TRBV9 and TRBJ2-7; 10 nucleotides line up with TRBD2. The CDR3 runs 16 residues. The V gene's germline CDR1 is SGDLS and CDR2 YYNGEE. V lost 4 bases and J lost 2; bases outside the gene matches: 9. The CDR3 sequence is CASSFTSGIEAYEQYF. CDR3 in DNA: TGTGCCAGCAGCTTCACTAGCGGGATTGAGGCCTACGAGCAGTACTTC.